Following are 8 T cell receptor beta chains from one sample sequenced in a study of response to subunit inactivated influenza vaccine. MiXCR was run by TCRdb on the RT-PCR reads, yielding one entry per CDR3 protein. The profile shows 450,000 to 700,000 distinct CDR3 sequences, about 14% of them singletons. The input for sequencing was PBMCs from blood, taken 12 days after vaccination. These receptors all stem from a man aged 45-60 years who received an inactivated influenza vaccine.

CDR3 sequence: CASSKGGSEQYF. The CDR3 nucleotides read TGTGCCAGCAGCAAGGGGGGTTCCGAGCAGTACTTC. The chain links TRBV9 to TRBJ2-7; D is possibly TRBD1 or TRBD2 (6 bases each). The CDR3 loop spans 12 amino acids. Germline loops: CDR1 SGDLS, CDR2 YYNGEE. With 4 bases removed from V and 6 bases from J, the gap between germline ends came to 11 bases.

This clonotype has only a few counts. V gene TRBV7-6 combines with J gene TRBJ2-1, with 9 bases identical to TRBD2. V lost 5 bases to trimming and J lost 8 bases; unmatched junction nucleotides: 19. Germline values: CDR1 SGHVS, CDR2 FNYEAQ. This CDR3 has 18 amino acids. The DNA of the CDR3 is TGTGCCAGCAGCCTAAATAGATCTAGCGGGACCCCAGGTTATGAGCAGTTCTTC. The encoded protein is CASSLNRSSGTPGYEQFF.

This clonotype has more than one count but fewer than ten. The chain is built from TRBV27 and TRBJ1-6; D gene unclear. The CDR3 is made up of 15 amino acids. V was clipped by 3 bases and J by 10 bases, with 16 bases between them. Germline V CDR1 and CDR2: MNHEY, SMNVEV (reference sequence). CDR3 residues: CASSFGRGNGSPLHF. CDR3 sequence (DNA): TGTGCCAGCAGTTTTGGGCGGGGAAATGGCTCACCCCTCCACTTT.

The sample holds many counts of this clonotype. The chain employs TRBV7-6 and TRBJ2-3; the D gene could be TRBD1 or TRBD2 (5 bases each). Germline V gene lookup returns CDR1 SGHVS and CDR2 FNYEAQ. This CDR3 has 13 residues. V lost 1 base and J 4 bases, leaving 6 bases between the germline ends. CDR3 residues: CASSLVGADTQYF. The CDR3 DNA reads as TGTGCCAGCAGCTTAGTGGGGGCAGATACGCAGTATTTT.

This sequence joins TRBV7-2 and TRBJ2-2, with TRBD2 identical over 8 bases. CDR1 is SGHTA, CDR2 FQGNSA, per germline. The junction had 8 bases not matched to a gene; V was cut back by 5 bases and J by 6 bases. This CDR3 region has 15 residues. The CDR3 DNA reads as TGTGCCAGCAGCCCTCCGGGACTAGTCCCCGGGGAGCTGTTTTTT. Amino acid sequence: CASSPPGLVPGELFF. The full variable domain, in which reference TRBV7-2 and TRBJ2-2 provide the parts outside the CDR3, is GAGVSQSPSNKVTEKGKDVELRCDPISGHTALYWYRQSLGQGLEFLIYFQGNSAPDKSGLPSDRFSAERTGGSVSTLTIQRTQQEDSAVYLCASSPPGLVPGELFFGEGSRLTVL.

This clonotype occurred a few times. This chain connects TRBV12-3 or TRBV12-4 to TRBJ1-1, with D possibly matching TRBD1 (5 bases). The V end was cut by 6 bases, the J end by 0 bases, with 14 bases between. The CDR3 consists of 15 residues. CDR3 in amino acids: CASRSIIQVNTEAFF. The CDR3 DNA follows: TGTGCCAGCAGGTCTATCATACAGGTGAACACTGAAGCTTTCTTT.

This clonotype was seen only a few times. The rearrangement uses TRBV28 and TRBJ2-7, with D tentatively TRBD1 (5 bases). This CDR3 comprises 15 residues. V lost 3 bases and J 4 bases, leaving 16 bases between the germline ends. The germline gives CDR1 MDHEN, CDR2 SYDVKM. The CDR3 DNA follows: TGTGCCAGCAGTTTCCAGGGCAGGATAAATTACGAGCAGTACTTC. As protein: CASSFQGRINYEQYF.

This clonotype was seen a few times. The chain links TRBV7-9 to TRBJ2-7; TRBD2 agrees at 9 bases. The CDR3 covers 15 residues. With V trimmed by 5 bases and J by 1 base, 6 bases remained unmatched. The germline gives CDR1 SEHNR, CDR2 FQNEAQ (reference sequence). For the CDR3, the DNA is TGTGCCAGCAGCCCAGGGACTAGCCCTTCCTACGAGCAGTACTTC. Amino acid sequence: CASSPGTSPSYEQYF.